The count of the clone carrying this TCR beta chain is one. Antigen unknown. This sample was taken from a study of T cell responses to AZD1222 COVID-19 vaccine. Findings and limits, study-wide: Clonal diversity was possibly underestimated, and white British individuals and females predominated among donors.

Assay: immunoSEQ multiplex PCR; the TCRdb copy retains only in-frame clones and omits some. The sample has about 140,000 clones; about nine tenths are singletons. V lost 5 bases to trimming and J lost 1 base; unmatched junction nucleotides: 7. Per germline, CDR1 LNHDA and CDR2 SQIVND (reference sequence). This CDR3 has 17 amino acids. The source material was peripheral blood, sampled 28 days after the second AZD1222 dose. The receptor was derived from an adult who received the AZD1222 COVID-19 vaccine. The chain recombines TRBV19 with TRBJ2-4; TRBD2 matches at 11 bases. The CDR3: CASSVLSGRVAKNIQYF. Here the CDR3 DNA reads TGTGCCAGTAGTGTGCTTAGCGGGAGGGTTGCCAAAAACATTCAGTACTTC.